The T cell receptor (beta chain) described here comes from a study of identifying expanded T cells in peripheral blood. Overall study findings and caveats: About 1.2 clones differed between technical replicates, versus around 15 and 18 over time.

Only in-frame clones appear in the TCRdb table, and some are missing; sequencing was by immunoSEQ multiplex PCR. The data hold about 85,000 clones, with about 88% observed a single time. The CDR3 runs to 17 residues. In germline, CDR1 is SGHKS, CDR2 YYEKEE (reference sequence). V lost 0 bases and J lost 2; bases outside the gene matches: 10. Concerning this clone: The target antigen is unknown.

Sample: blood. V is TRBV5-5 and J is TRBJ2-5, with TRBD2 matching 7 bases. The sequence came from a person aged 18-70 years in good health. The CDR3 sequence is CASSLGGAGQGQETQYF. CDR3 coding DNA: TGTGCCAGCAGCTTGGGCGGAGCGGGGCAGGGACAAGAGACCCAGTACTTC. The full variable domain, rest sourced from reference TRBV5-5 and TRBJ2-5, is DAGVTQSPTHLIKTRGQQVTLRCSPISGHKSVSWYQQVLGQGPQFIFQYYEKEERGRGNFPDRFSARQFPNYSSELNVNALLLGDSALYLCASSLGGAGQGQETQYFGPGTRLLVL.